The rows below give T cell receptor beta chains drawn from one sample of a study of T cells in localized non-small cell lung cancer. The repertoire was sequenced with immunoSEQ multiplex PCR; TCRdb's copy has only in-frame clones and lacks some. The sample records tens of thousands of clones, about three quarters being singletons. Source: PBMCs, taken before any cancer treatment. The source is a woman aged 35 to 75 with stage II lung adenocarcinoma. Both conserved end residues are part of each CDR3. Each record gives: clone size, V gene, J gene, D gene, CDR3 DNA, CDR3 protein. D genes are given only for firm matches. Size tells how often a clone was seen (once, few, many) or the class of an expanded clone, and some rows leave it out.

abundance: -; v_gene: TRBV28; j_gene: TRBJ1-3; d_gene: -; CDR3nt: TGTGCCAGCAGTTCCGCAGGGTCCGACTCTGGAAACACCATATATTTT; CDR3aa: CASSSAGSDSGNTIYF
abundance: few; v_gene: TRBV10-2; j_gene: TRBJ1-1; d_gene: TRBD1; CDR3nt: TGCGCCAGCAGTGAGTCGACAGGGGGAACTGAAGCTTTCTTT; CDR3aa: CASSESTGGTEAFF
abundance: -; v_gene: TRBV11-2; j_gene: TRBJ2-3; d_gene: -; CDR3nt: TGTGCCAGCAGCTTAGAAGGGTTCCCCACAGATACGCAGTATTTT; CDR3aa: CASSLEGFPTDTQYF
abundance: -; v_gene: TRBV6-4; j_gene: TRBJ2-6; d_gene: -; CDR3nt: TGTGCCAGCAGTGACTCGGGGCTTAGTACTGGGGCCAACGTCCTGACTTTC; CDR3aa: CASSDSGLSTGANVLTF
abundance: -; v_gene: TRBV18; j_gene: TRBJ1-1; d_gene: -; CDR3nt: TGTGCCAGCTCACCGCAAGAAATGAACACTGAAGCTTTCTTT; CDR3aa: CASSPQEMNTEAFF
abundance: -; v_gene: TRBV27; j_gene: TRBJ1-1; d_gene: -; CDR3nt: TGTGCCAGCAGCCATGACCCCACTAACACTGAAGCTTTCTTT; CDR3aa: CASSHDPTNTEAFF
abundance: -; v_gene: TRBV5-1; j_gene: TRBJ2-3; d_gene: -; CDR3nt: TGCGCCAGCAGCCCCTGGGGCACAGATACGCAGTATTTT; CDR3aa: CASSPWGTDTQYF
abundance: -; v_gene: TRBV7-9; j_gene: TRBJ2-3; d_gene: -; CDR3nt: TGTGCCAGCAGCTTAAGGCAAACTGAAGCAGATACGCAGTATTTT; CDR3aa: CASSLRQTEADTQYF
abundance: -; v_gene: TRBV20-1; j_gene: TRBJ1-2; d_gene: -; CDR3nt: TGCAGTGCTCCAGACAACTATGGCTACACCTTC; CDR3aa: CSAPDNYGYTF
abundance: few; v_gene: TRBV29-1; j_gene: TRBJ1-1; d_gene: -; CDR3nt: TGCAGCGTGGGGGGACTACAGGGAAACACTGAAGCTTTCTTT; CDR3aa: CSVGGLQGNTEAFF
abundance: -; v_gene: TRBV28; j_gene: TRBJ2-3; d_gene: -; CDR3nt: TGTGCCAGCAGTGAAGCTGATACGCAGTATTTT; CDR3aa: CASSEADTQYF
abundance: few; v_gene: TRBV7-2; j_gene: TRBJ1-1; d_gene: -; CDR3nt: TGTGCCAGCAGATCCTCGACAGCGAACACTGAAGCTTTCTTT; CDR3aa: CASRSSTANTEAFF
abundance: -; v_gene: TRBV13; j_gene: TRBJ2-1; d_gene: -; CDR3nt: TGTGCCAGCAGCGCCACGGGGGTCCTTTCTTACAATGAGCAGTTCTTC; CDR3aa: CASSATGVLSYNEQFF
abundance: once; v_gene: TRBV5-1; j_gene: TRBJ1-5; d_gene: -; CDR3nt: TGCGCCAGCAGCTTAGGAACTGCCGGTCAGCCCCAGCATTTT; CDR3aa: CASSLGTAGQPQHF
abundance: -; v_gene: TRBV30; j_gene: TRBJ2-7; d_gene: TRBD2; CDR3nt: TGTGCCTGGAGTCGGGGGGGGCCACTACTGTGGGAGCAGTACTTC; CDR3aa: CAWSRGGPLLWEQYF
abundance: many; v_gene: TRBV28; j_gene: TRBJ1-1; d_gene: -; CDR3nt: TGTGCCAGCAGTGAGACGGGGAGGAACACTGAAGCTTTCTTT; CDR3aa: CASSETGRNTEAFF
abundance: -; v_gene: TRBV6-5; j_gene: TRBJ1-2; d_gene: -; CDR3nt: TGTGCCAGCAGTCTCACAGGGTCTGGTGGCTACACCTTC; CDR3aa: CASSLTGSGGYTF
abundance: -; v_gene: TRBV7-9; j_gene: TRBJ2-2; d_gene: -; CDR3nt: TGTGCCAGCAGCACCCTTTTGGACAGTGCGAACACCGGGGAGCTGTTTTTT; CDR3aa: CASSTLLDSANTGELFF
abundance: -; v_gene: TRBV5-1; j_gene: TRBJ2-1; d_gene: TRBD2; CDR3nt: TGCGCCAGCAGCTCACTAGCGGGGGGGCTCAATGAGCAGTTCTTC; CDR3aa: CASSSLAGGLNEQFF
abundance: -; v_gene: TRBV28; j_gene: TRBJ1-1; d_gene: -; CDR3nt: TGTGCCAGCAGCAGACAGGACACCACTGAAGCTTTCTTT; CDR3aa: CASSRQDTTEAFF
abundance: -; v_gene: TRBV2; j_gene: TRBJ2-5; d_gene: TRBD2; CDR3nt: TGTGCCAGCAGCCCCGGGACTAGGGGTCTCAGGACCCAGTACTTC; CDR3aa: CASSPGTRGLRTQYF
abundance: -; v_gene: TRBV5-1; j_gene: TRBJ1-2; d_gene: -; CDR3nt: TGCGCCAGCAGCTCGGACGGTAACTATGGCTACACCTTC; CDR3aa: CASSSDGNYGYTF
abundance: -; v_gene: TRBV5-5; j_gene: TRBJ2-6; d_gene: TRBD1; CDR3nt: TGTGCCAGCAGCCGGACAGGACCAGGGGCCAACGTCCTGACTTTC; CDR3aa: CASSRTGPGANVLTF
abundance: -; v_gene: TRBV27; j_gene: TRBJ1-2; d_gene: -; CDR3nt: TGTGCCAGCAGTTTATCACAGGGTTGGGGTGGCTACACCTTC; CDR3aa: CASSLSQGWGGYTF
abundance: -; v_gene: TRBV29-1; j_gene: TRBJ2-7; d_gene: -; CDR3nt: TGCAGCGCCGTGCTTACAGGCGAGCAGTACTTC; CDR3aa: CSAVLTGEQYF
abundance: -; v_gene: TRBV19; j_gene: TRBJ1-1; d_gene: -; CDR3nt: TGTGCCAGTAAGCAGAACACTGAAGCTTTCTTT; CDR3aa: CASKQNTEAFF
abundance: -; v_gene: TRBV6-4; j_gene: TRBJ2-3; d_gene: -; CDR3nt: TGTGCCAGCAGGGAAGCGGTCAACACAGATACGCAGTATTTT; CDR3aa: CASREAVNTDTQYF
abundance: -; v_gene: TRBV29-1; j_gene: TRBJ1-3; d_gene: TRBD1; CDR3nt: TGCAGCGTTGAAGACCCCATGGACAGGGGATCTGGAAACACCATATATTTT; CDR3aa: CSVEDPMDRGSGNTIYF
abundance: -; v_gene: TRBV12-5; j_gene: TRBJ2-3; d_gene: TRBD2; CDR3nt: TGTGCTAGTGGTTCAGGGTGGACTAGCGGGTACACAGATACGCAGTATTTT; CDR3aa: CASGSGWTSGYTDTQYF
abundance: -; v_gene: TRBV21-1; j_gene: TRBJ1-2; d_gene: -; CDR3nt: TGTGCCAGCAGCAAATCGGGCGGGCCTAACTATGGCTACACCTTC; CDR3aa: CASSKSGGPNYGYTF
abundance: few; v_gene: TRBV27; j_gene: TRBJ2-2; d_gene: -; CDR3nt: TGTGCCAGCAGTTCCCAAAACACCGGGGAGCTGTTTTTT; CDR3aa: CASSSQNTGELFF
abundance: -; v_gene: TRBV18; j_gene: TRBJ2-7; d_gene: -; CDR3nt: TGTGCCAGCTCACCACCAGGGTTTAAGGTCCCCTACGAGCAGTACTTC; CDR3aa: CASSPPGFKVPYEQYF
abundance: -; v_gene: TRBV28; j_gene: TRBJ2-1; d_gene: TRBD2; CDR3nt: TGTGCCAGCAGTTCAACTGGACTAGCGGGGAATAAGAATGAGCAGTTCTTC; CDR3aa: CASSSTGLAGNKNEQFF
abundance: -; v_gene: TRBV5-1; j_gene: TRBJ2-1; d_gene: -; CDR3nt: TGCGCCAGCAGCTTACAGGAGTACAATGAGCAGTTCTTC; CDR3aa: CASSLQEYNEQFF
abundance: -; v_gene: TRBV5-5; j_gene: TRBJ1-5; d_gene: TRBD1; CDR3nt: TGTGCCAGCAGCCCACAGGGGGCTCGCAATCAGCCCCAGCATTTT; CDR3aa: CASSPQGARNQPQHF
abundance: few; v_gene: TRBV29-1; j_gene: TRBJ1-6; d_gene: TRBD1; CDR3nt: TGCAGCGTTGGGGACAGCCCTAATTCACCCCTCCACTTT; CDR3aa: CSVGDSPNSPLHF
abundance: -; v_gene: TRBV28; j_gene: TRBJ1-2; d_gene: -; CDR3nt: TGTGCCAGCAGTTTCGAAACCGGGGGCGGACTGAGCTATGGCTACACCTTC; CDR3aa: CASSFETGGGLSYGYTF
abundance: -; v_gene: TRBV7-9; j_gene: TRBJ1-2; d_gene: -; CDR3nt: TGTGCCAGCAGCGGGAGGACAGGCTACACCTTC; CDR3aa: CASSGRTGYTF
abundance: -; v_gene: TRBV4-3; j_gene: TRBJ1-1; d_gene: -; CDR3nt: TGCGCCAGCAGCCAAGACCGCAGCACTGAAGCTTTCTTT; CDR3aa: CASSQDRSTEAFF
abundance: -; v_gene: TRBV10-3; j_gene: TRBJ1-2; d_gene: -; CDR3nt: TGTGCCATCAGTCCCACCGGGAGGAAACTTAACTATGGCTACACCTTC; CDR3aa: CAISPTGRKLNYGYTF
abundance: -; v_gene: TRBV9; j_gene: TRBJ2-1; d_gene: TRBD1; CDR3nt: TGTGCCAGCAGCGTAGGACAGGGCGGTTACAATGAGCAGTTCTTC; CDR3aa: CASSVGQGGYNEQFF
abundance: -; v_gene: TRBV7-6; j_gene: TRBJ1-3; d_gene: -; CDR3nt: TGTGCCAGCAGCTTAGGAGGGATCTCTGGAAACACCATATATTTT; CDR3aa: CASSLGGISGNTIYF
abundance: -; v_gene: TRBV2; j_gene: TRBJ2-3; d_gene: -; CDR3nt: TGTGCCAGCAGTGAAGGATGGGGGTTGGTGGGAGGAGATACGCAGTATTTT; CDR3aa: CASSEGWGLVGGDTQYF
abundance: -; v_gene: TRBV7-2; j_gene: TRBJ2-4; d_gene: -; CDR3nt: TGTGCCAGCAGCTTAGTGGTACAGTCGAATGCTAGAAACATTCAGTACTTC; CDR3aa: CASSLVVQSNARNIQYF
abundance: -; v_gene: TRBV6-4; j_gene: TRBJ1-1; d_gene: -; CDR3nt: TGTGCCAGCAGTCCCGGAATGAACACTGAAGCTTTCTTT; CDR3aa: CASSPGMNTEAFF
abundance: -; v_gene: TRBV29-1; j_gene: TRBJ1-4; d_gene: -; CDR3nt: TGCAGCGTTTTGCAGGGGAATGAAAAACTGTTTTTT; CDR3aa: CSVLQGNEKLFF
abundance: -; v_gene: TRBV13; j_gene: TRBJ2-7; d_gene: -; CDR3nt: TGTGCCAGCAGCTTAACGACGGGAAACTCCTACGAGCAGTACTTC; CDR3aa: CASSLTTGNSYEQYF
abundance: -; v_gene: TRBV6-5; j_gene: TRBJ1-5; d_gene: -; CDR3nt: TGTGCCAGCAGTTACACGTGGTCCCAGCCCCAGCATTTT; CDR3aa: CASSYTWSQPQHF
abundance: -; v_gene: TRBV5-1; j_gene: TRBJ2-1; d_gene: -; CDR3nt: TGCGCCAGCAGCTGGGCCCTTAGCGAGCAGTTCTTC; CDR3aa: CASSWALSEQFF
abundance: -; v_gene: TRBV9; j_gene: TRBJ2-1; d_gene: TRBD1; CDR3nt: TGTGCCAGCAGCGCGGGACAGGGTCATAGTGGTGAGCAGTTCTTC; CDR3aa: CASSAGQGHSGEQFF
abundance: -; v_gene: TRBV15; j_gene: TRBJ2-1; d_gene: TRBD2; CDR3nt: TGTGCCACCAGAGGGGACTACCGGAATGAGCAGTTCTTC; CDR3aa: CATRGDYRNEQFF
abundance: -; v_gene: TRBV7-2; j_gene: TRBJ1-2; d_gene: TRBD1; CDR3nt: TGTGCCAGCAGCTTAGGTCGGACAGGGAGCTATGGCTACACCTTC; CDR3aa: CASSLGRTGSYGYTF
abundance: -; v_gene: TRBV27; j_gene: TRBJ2-2; d_gene: TRBD1; CDR3nt: TGTGCCAGCAGTTTGTCGGCCGGGACAGGGGTGACCGGGGAGCTGTTTTTT; CDR3aa: CASSLSAGTGVTGELFF
abundance: -; v_gene: TRBV9; j_gene: TRBJ2-2; d_gene: -; CDR3nt: TGTGCCAGCATGCGGACCTCGAACACCGGGGAGCTGTTTTTT; CDR3aa: CASMRTSNTGELFF
abundance: -; v_gene: TRBV7-2; j_gene: TRBJ2-5; d_gene: TRBD2; CDR3nt: TGTGCCAGCAGCCTCGCTAGCGGGGGCTTCGGGACCCAGTACTTC; CDR3aa: CASSLASGGFGTQYF
abundance: -; v_gene: TRBV10-2; j_gene: TRBJ1-1; d_gene: -; CDR3nt: TGCGCCACGAGAGAGTTTTTGGCTGACACTGAAGCTTTCTTT; CDR3aa: CATREFLADTEAFF
abundance: once; v_gene: TRBV6-5; j_gene: TRBJ1-5; d_gene: TRBD1; CDR3nt: TGTGCCAGCAGCCCCGGGAGGGGGCAGCAACAGCCCCAGCATTTT; CDR3aa: CASSPGRGQQQPQHF
abundance: once; v_gene: TRBV7-9; j_gene: TRBJ2-2; d_gene: TRBD1; CDR3nt: TGTGCCAGCCGGGGACAGGGGGACACCGGGGAGCTGTTTTTT; CDR3aa: CASRGQGDTGELFF
abundance: -; v_gene: TRBV7-9; j_gene: TRBJ2-2; d_gene: -; CDR3nt: TGTGCCAGCAGCTTAGCGACCGTCCGGACCGGGGAGCTGTTTTTT; CDR3aa: CASSLATVRTGELFF
abundance: once; v_gene: TRBV28; j_gene: TRBJ1-1; d_gene: -; CDR3nt: TGTGCCAGCAGTTTAACCGAGGGTGGCACTGAAGCTTTCTTT; CDR3aa: CASSLTEGGTEAFF